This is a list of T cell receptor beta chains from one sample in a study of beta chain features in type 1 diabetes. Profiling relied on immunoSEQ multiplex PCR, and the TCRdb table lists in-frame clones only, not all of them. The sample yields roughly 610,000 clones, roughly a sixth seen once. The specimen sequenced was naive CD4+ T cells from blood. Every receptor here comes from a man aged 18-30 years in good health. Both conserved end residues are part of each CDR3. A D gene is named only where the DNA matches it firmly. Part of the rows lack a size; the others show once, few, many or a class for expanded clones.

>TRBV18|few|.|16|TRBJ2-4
CASSPPGNLAKNIQYF
TGTGCCAGCTCACCACCGGGAAACCTAGCCAAAAACATTCAGTACTTC
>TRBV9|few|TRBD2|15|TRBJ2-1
CASSVGLAGYNEQFF
TGTGCCAGCAGCGTAGGATTAGCGGGGTACAATGAGCAGTTCTTC
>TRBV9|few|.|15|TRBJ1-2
CASTLPGDGHYGYTF
TGTGCCAGCACCCTTCCCGGGGACGGACACTATGGCTACACCTTC
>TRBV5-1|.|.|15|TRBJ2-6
CASSPDTSGANVLTF
TGCGCCAGCAGCCCGGATACCTCTGGGGCCAACGTCCTGACTTTC
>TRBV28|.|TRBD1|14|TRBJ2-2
CASRWTGSTGELFF
TGTGCCAGCAGGTGGACAGGGTCCACCGGGGAGCTGTTTTTT
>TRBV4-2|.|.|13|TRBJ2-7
CASSQGTGYEQYF
TGTGCCAGCAGCCAAGGTACCGGCTACGAGCAGTACTTC
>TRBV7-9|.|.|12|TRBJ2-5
CASSFVGETQYF
TGTGCCAGCAGCTTTGTTGGGGAGACCCAGTACTTC
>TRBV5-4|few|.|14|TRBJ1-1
CASSPGGENTEAFF
TGTGCCAGCAGCCCTGGGGGAGAGAACACTGAAGCTTTCTTT
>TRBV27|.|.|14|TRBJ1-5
CASSLVGSNQPQHF
TGTGCCAGCAGTTTAGTAGGGAGCAATCAGCCCCAGCATTTT
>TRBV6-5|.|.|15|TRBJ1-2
CASSTSTGLYNGYTF
TGTGCCAGCAGTACCTCCACAGGGCTGTACAATGGCTACACCTTC
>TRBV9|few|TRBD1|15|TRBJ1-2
CASRRTGGAQYGYTF
TGTGCCAGCAGACGGACAGGGGGCGCGCAATATGGCTACACCTTC
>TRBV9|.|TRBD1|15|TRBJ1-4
CASSGTTGKSEKLFF
TGTGCCAGCAGCGGAACGACAGGGAAATCGGAAAAACTGTTTTTT
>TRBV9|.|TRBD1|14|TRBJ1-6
CASSRDSVASPLHF
TGTGCCAGCAGCCGGGACAGCGTCGCTTCACCCCTCCACTTT
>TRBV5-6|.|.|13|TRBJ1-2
CASSRVEGQSGTF
TGTGCCAGCAGCCGGGTGGAGGGGCAGTCCGGCACCTTC
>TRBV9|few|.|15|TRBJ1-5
CASSVAPRVDQPQHF
TGTGCCAGCAGCGTCGCCCCCAGGGTGGATCAGCCCCAGCATTTT
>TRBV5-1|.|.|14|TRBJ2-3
CASSLDPWTDTQYF
TGCGCCAGCAGCTTGGATCCGTGGACAGATACGCAGTATTTT
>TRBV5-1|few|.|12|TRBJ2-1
CASSLPPWEQFF
TGCGCCAGCAGCTTGCCACCGTGGGAGCAGTTCTTC
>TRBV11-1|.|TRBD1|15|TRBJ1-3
CASSQRTGSGNTIYF
TGTGCCAGCAGCCAGCGGACAGGCTCTGGAAACACCATATATTTT
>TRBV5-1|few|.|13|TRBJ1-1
CASSVGTTSEAFF
TGCGCCAGCAGCGTAGGGACAACCTCTGAAGCTTTCTTT
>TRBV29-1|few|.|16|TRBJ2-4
CSVGTTGLLAKNIQYF
TGCAGCGTTGGGACCACAGGGCTACTAGCCAAAAACATTCAGTACTTC
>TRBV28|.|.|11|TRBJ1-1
CASRMNTEAFF
TGTGCCAGCAGGATGAACACTGAAGCTTTCTTT
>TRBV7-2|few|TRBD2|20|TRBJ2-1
CASSLAGRLAVATSYNEQFF
TGTGCCAGCAGCTTAGCAGGCCGACTAGCGGTTGCAACCTCCTACAATGAGCAGTTCTTC